Below are 32 T cell receptor beta chains sequenced from a single sample in a study of T cell responses to AZD1222 COVID-19 vaccine. Assay used: immunoSEQ multiplex PCR; TCRdb lists only in-frame clones, some missing. The data hold 150,000 to 200,000 clones, with 93% observed a single time. The specimen was peripheral blood, collected on day 0 of AZD1222 vaccination. The receptor source for this set is an adult in good health.

This clone occurred once. The rearrangement joins TRBV27 to TRBJ2-7, with D possibly TRBD2 on 5 matching bases. Germline assignment: CDR1 MNHEY and CDR2 SMNVEV (reference sequence). V shed 4 bases and J shed 2 bases, with 12 bases lying between them. The CDR3 has 14 residues. This chain's CDR3 is CASSSPRGTYEQYF. CDR3 nucleotides: TGTGCCAGCAGTTCCCCTCGAGGGACCTACGAGCAGTACTTC.

In this sample, this clone turned up once. The rearrangement links TRBV7-9 to TRBJ1-2; possible D gene TRBD1, 5 bases. Germline V lookup: CDR1 SEHNR, CDR2 FQNEAQ (reference sequence). The V gene lost 4 bases and the J gene lost 2 bases, with 11 bases spanning the gap. This CDR3 contains 14 residues. The CDR3 reads CASSWGGDNYGYTF. The CDR3 DNA follows: TGTGCCAGCAGCTGGGGTGGGGACAACTATGGCTACACCTTC. The full variable domain, completed using reference TRBV7-9 and TRBJ1-2, is DTGVSQNPRHKITKRGQNVTFRCDPISEHNRLYWYRQTLGQGPEFLTYFQNEAQLEKSRLLSDRFSAERPKGSFSTLEIQRTEQGDSAMYLCASSWGGDNYGYTFGSGTRLTVV.

This clone was detected once. V and J are TRBV27 and TRBJ2-1; the D gene is possibly TRBD1 (6 bases). Germline V gives CDR1 MNHEY, CDR2 SMNVEV (reference sequence). The CDR3 has 13 amino acids. Trimming removed 3 bases at V and 13 bases at J, with 16 bases between. The CDR3 DNA follows: TGTGCCAGCAGTTTCGGTTGGGACATTTCACAGTTCTTC. Residues: CASSFGWDISQFF.

J is TRBJ1-1 and V is TRBV21-1. TRBV21-1 is shown as a pseudogene. This CDR3 has 10 amino acids. The CDR3 loop is CASSRRPVFF. The CDR3 nucleotides are TGTGCCAGCAGCCGTCGACCGGTATTCTTT.

The CDR3 is CATSRTADSGNTIYF. The CDR3 region has the DNA TGTGCCACCTCGCGGACTGCGGACTCTGGAAACACCATATATTTT. This chain connects TRBV19 to TRBJ1-3; D remains ambiguous. This CDR3 has 15 residues. Trimming removed 10 bases at V and 0 bases at J, with 16 bases between. Germline CDR1 is LNHDA and CDR2 is SQIVND (reference sequence).

This clone has more than one count but fewer than ten. The genes are TRBV4-1 and TRBJ2-1, with 7 bases fitting TRBD2. The length of the CDR3 is 17 residues. The ends lost 3 bases at V and 4 bases at J; junction bases unmatched: 12. The germline gives CDR1 MGHRA, CDR2 YSYEKL. In DNA form, the CDR3 reads TGCGCCAGCAGCCAGGGTAGCGGGCGAGGCCCGTACAATGAGCAGTTCTTC. Amino acids: CASSQGSGRGPYNEQFF.

The chain joins TRBV18 to TRBJ2-2, with 7 positions matching TRBD1. Germline trimming cut 8 bases from V and 0 bases from J; bases unmatched to any gene: 6. The CDR3 has 15 amino acids. Germline V gene sequence: CDR1 KGHSH, CDR2 LQKENI. CDR3: CASKWTGPNTGELFF. In nucleotides, the CDR3 is TGTGCCAGCAAATGGACAGGACCGAACACCGGGGAGCTGTTTTTT. Filled out from reference TRBV18 and TRBJ2-2, the complete variable domain reads NAGVMQNPRHLVRRRGQEARLRCSPMKGHSHVYWYRQLPEEGLKFMVYLQKENIIDESGMPKERFSAEFPKEGPSILRIQQVVRGDSAAYFCASKWTGPNTGELFFGEGSRLTVL.

CDR3 in DNA: TGTGCCAGTAGTGACAGGGCGCTCTCCTACGAGCAGTACTTC. Residues: CASSDRALSYEQYF. This chain connects TRBV19 to TRBJ2-7, with TRBD1 identical over 7 bases. This CDR3 has 14 amino acids. V shed 5 bases and J 0 bases; nucleotides not matched to a gene: 4. Germline V gene lookup returns CDR1 LNHDA and CDR2 SQIVND (reference sequence). Complete variable domain (other parts from reference TRBV19 and TRBJ2-7): DGGITQSPKYLFRKEGQNVTLSCEQNLNHDAMYWYRQDPGQGLRLIYYSQIVNDFQKGDIAEGYSVSREKKESFPLTVTSAQKNPTAFYLCASSDRALSYEQYFGPGTRLTVT.

This clone is a singleton in its sample. The chain couples TRBV10-3 to TRBJ1-3, with D possibly TRBD1 on 5 matching bases. Germline V lookup: CDR1 ENHRY, CDR2 SYGVKD. The V and J ends lost 3 bases and 3 bases respectively, with 12 bases between them. The CDR3 runs to 15 residues. In nucleotides, the CDR3 is TGTGCCATCAGTGATGTGGGGGACCTTGGAAACACCATATATTTT. It yields the protein CAISDVGDLGNTIYF.

The chain combines TRBV6-5 with TRBJ1-2; tentative D call: TRBD1 (5 bases). The CDR3 covers 13 residues. The ends were cut back, 7 bases at V and 8 bases at J, with 17 bases in the middle. Looked up from germline, CDR1 is MNHEY and CDR2 is SVGAGI. The CDR3, as DNA: TGTGCCAGCACCAACACGGGGGAGGGAGGCTACACCTTC. This sequence encodes CASTNTGEGGYTF.

The chain combines TRBV7-2 with TRBJ2-7, with TRBD2 matching 12 bases. The CDR3 has 16 residues. Trimming cost V 4 bases and J 5 bases; bases outside gene matches: 9. Germline CDR1 SGHTA, CDR2 FQGNSA. The CDR3 loop reads CASSWLPSGGADEQYF. The CDR3 DNA follows: TGTGCCAGCAGCTGGCTTCCTAGCGGGGGGGCCGACGAGCAGTACTTC.

The chain links TRBV6-1 to TRBJ2-3; 10 nucleotides align to TRBD2. Looked up from germline, CDR1 is MNHNS and CDR2 is SASEGT. The ends lost 0 bases at V and 3 bases at J; junction bases unmatched: 6. This CDR3 has 17 residues. CDR3 region: CASSEALPAGGTDTQYF. In nucleotides, the CDR3 is TGTGCCAGCAGTGAAGCGCTTCCAGCGGGGGGGACAGATACGCAGTATTTT.

In this sample, this clone turned up once. V is TRBV5-3 and J is TRBJ1-5; 8 bases are a match to TRBD1. TRBV5-3 is an ORF for which the function is uncertain. V shed 4 bases, J shed 3 bases, and the junction held 15 bases outside the gene matches. This CDR3 region has 18 residues. Here the CDR3 reads CARSLNKTGEENNQPQHF. The CDR3 coding sequence is TGTGCCAGAAGCCTGAATAAGACAGGGGAAGAAAACAATCAGCCCCAGCATTTT.

The V gene is TRBV5-1, the J gene TRBJ1-5; 11 bases are a match to TRBD1. The CDR3 sequence is 16 residues long. CDR1 and CDR2 (germline): SGHRS, YFSETQ. Germline trimming cut 1 base from V and 4 bases from J; bases unmatched to any gene: 4. CDR3 residues: CASSLTGQGANQPQHF. In DNA form, the CDR3 reads TGCGCCAGCAGCTTGACCGGACAGGGGGCTAATCAGCCCCAGCATTTT.

The rearrangement uses TRBV2 and TRBJ1-1; D unresolved. V lost 2 bases to trimming and J lost 6 bases, with 13 bases between them. The CDR3 spans 14 residues. Per germline, CDR1 SNHLY and CDR2 FYNNEI. CDR3 nucleotides: TGTGCCAGCAGTGAAAACCAGGTAATAGCTGAAGCTTTCTTT. Translating it yields CASSENQVIAEAFF.

This sequence joins TRBV19 and TRBJ1-5; D is unresolved. The V gene lost 4 bases and the J gene lost 3 bases, with 10 bases spanning the gap. Looked up from germline, CDR1 is LNHDA and CDR2 is SQIVND (reference sequence). This CDR3 is 14 amino acids long. This CDR3 is CASSNQAINQPQHF. In DNA, the CDR3 is TGTGCCAGTAGTAACCAGGCGATCAATCAGCCCCAGCATTTT. The full variable domain, its missing parts supplied by reference TRBV19 and TRBJ1-5, is DGGITQSPKYLFRKEGQNVTLSCEQNLNHDAMYWYRQDPGQGLRLIYYSQIVNDFQKGDIAEGYSVSREKKESFPLTVTSAQKNPTAFYLCASSNQAINQPQHFGDGTRLSIL.

This chain uses TRBV18 with TRBJ2-7; a possible D gene is TRBD2 (5 bases). V was pared by 2 bases and J by 2 bases, with 16 bases between. This CDR3 contains 16 residues. Germline CDR1 reads KGHSH; CDR2 reads LQKENI. The CDR3 is CASSPVFGDPPYEQYF. The CDR3, as DNA: TGTGCCAGCTCACCAGTTTTCGGGGATCCCCCCTACGAGCAGTACTTC.

The rearrangement links TRBV18 to TRBJ1-1; D not resolved. CDR3 size: 14 residues. Trimming removed 3 bases at V and 1 base at J, with 9 bases between. CDR1 and CDR2 (germline): KGHSH, LQKENI. This CDR3 is CASSPNQKNTEAFF. CDR3 nucleotide sequence: TGTGCCAGCTCACCGAATCAGAAGAACACTGAAGCTTTCTTT.

In this sample, this clone turned up once. The gene calls are TRBV12-3 or TRBV12-4 and TRBJ2-1; TRBD1 might be the D (6 bases). V dropped 6 bases and J dropped 5 bases, with 11 bases sitting between them. The CDR3 covers 13 residues. The CDR3: CASRETGNNEQFF. As DNA, the CDR3 is TGTGCCAGCAGGGAGACAGGAAACAATGAGCAGTTCTTC.

The chain couples TRBV5-6 to TRBJ1-1, with unresolved D. This CDR3 has 13 residues. The V gene lost 1 base and the J gene lost 3 bases, with 7 bases spanning the gap. In germline, CDR1 is SGHDT, CDR2 YYEEEE. The CDR3 DNA reads as TGTGCCAGCAGCTTGTACTTCGACACTGAAGCTTTCTTT. Its protein is CASSLYFDTEAFF.

The rearrangement uses TRBV7-6 and TRBJ2-3; 9 bases match TRBD1. Germline-derived CDR1 and CDR2 are SGHVS and FNYEAQ. This CDR3 spans 16 amino acids. Trimming at V came to 5 bases and at J to 5 bases, leaving 11 bases not matched to a gene. The CDR3 DNA follows: TGTGCCAGCAGCATGTGGGACAGGGACCTTCAAGATACGCAGTATTTT. Translating it yields CASSMWDRDLQDTQYF.

The CDR3 DNA sequence: TGTGCCAGTTTGGGGAGGGACAGTCTCAATCAGCCCCAGCATTTT. Its protein is CASLGRDSLNQPQHF. The genes are TRBV2 and TRBJ1-5; 7 bases map to TRBD1. Per the germline V gene, CDR1 is SNHLY and CDR2 is FYNNEI. Trimming took 9 bases from V and 3 from J; bases not matched to a gene: 11. The CDR3 loop spans 15 amino acids. Using reference TRBV2 and TRBJ1-5 for the parts outside the CDR3, the full variable domain is EPEVTQTPSHQVTQMGQEVILRCVPISNHLYFYWYRQILGQKVEFLVSFYNNEISEKSEIFDDQFSVERPDGSNFTLKIRSTKLEDSAMYFCASLGRDSLNQPQHFGDGTRLSIL.

About this clone: Different DNA sequences within this sample yield the same CDR3. The rearrangement joins TRBV20-1 to TRBJ1-1; D unclear. The CDR3 has 11 residues. Germline CDR1 is DFQATT and CDR2 is SNEGSKA (reference sequence). V was pared by 6 bases and J by 2 bases, with 7 bases between. Here the CDR3 reads CSAKENTEAFF. CDR3 coding DNA: TGCAGTGCAAAGGAAAACACTGAAGCTTTCTTT.

The V call is TRBV3-1 (or the pseudogene TRBV3-2), the J call TRBJ2-3; no clear D gene. The CDR3 sequence is 16 residues long. V lost 1 base and J 0 bases, leaving 11 bases between the germline ends. In germline, CDR1 is LGHDT, CDR2 YNNKEL (reference sequence). The CDR3 nucleotides are TGTGCCAGCAGCCAAGGAACTGGCGGCAGCACAGATACGCAGTATTTT. It encodes CASSQGTGGSTDTQYF.

The genes are TRBV30 and TRBJ1-3; D unresolved. The germline gives CDR1 GTSNPN, CDR2 SVGIG (reference sequence). This CDR3 contains 16 residues. V gave up 3 bases and J gave up 0 bases, with 15 bases separating them. The CDR3 loop reads CAWRGNSIPSGNTIYF. CDR3 nucleotides: TGTGCCTGGAGGGGGAACAGCATTCCCTCTGGAAACACCATATATTTT.

The chain has TRBV29-1 and TRBJ2-1; tentatively, D is TRBD2 (7 bases). The germline gives CDR1 SQVTM, CDR2 ANQGSEA. The CDR3 consists of 14 residues. Trimming removed 7 bases from V and 7 bases from J, with 20 bases in between. CDR3 sequence reads: CSASSGGRGNEQFF. The CDR3 coding sequence is TGCAGCGCTAGCTCGGGGGGCCGAGGGAATGAGCAGTTCTTC.

The V and J genes are TRBV5-4 and TRBJ1-2; 8 bases fit TRBD1. Germline values: CDR1 SGHNT, CDR2 YYREEE (reference sequence). This CDR3 has 16 residues. V lost 6 bases to trimming and J lost 1 base; unmatched junction nucleotides: 11. CDR3 nucleotide sequence: TGTGCCAGCATCGAAAAGGGCAGGGGGCATAACTATGGCTACACCTTC. Encoded protein: CASIEKGRGHNYGYTF. Filled out from reference TRBV5-4 and TRBJ1-2, the complete variable domain reads ETGVTQSPTHLIKTRGQQVTLRCSSQSGHNTVSWYQQALGQGPQFIFQYYREEENGRGNFPPRFSGLQFPNYSSELNVNALELDDSALYLCASIEKGRGHNYGYTFGSGTRLTVV.

This clone was counted a single time. This rearrangement joins TRBV5-1 to TRBJ1-3; 12 nucleotides align to TRBD1. This CDR3 contains 16 residues. The J segment lost 4 bases and the V segment lost 3 bases, leaving 5 bases of the junction unmatched. Germline CDR1 and CDR2: SGHRS and YFSETQ. CDR3 loop: CASSWGTGGSGNTIYF. As DNA, the CDR3 is TGCGCCAGCAGCTGGGGGACAGGGGGCTCCGGAAACACCATATATTTT.

The J gene is TRBJ2-7, the V gene TRBV10-1; no firm D call. The CDR3 contains 13 residues. With 5 bases removed from V and 5 bases from J, the gap between germline ends came to 13 bases. Germline lookup yields CDR1 WNHNN and CDR2 SYGVQD (reference sequence). DNA for the CDR3: TGCGCCAGCAGTCGCTTTTCCACGGACGAGCAGTACTTC. Translated: CASSRFSTDEQYF.

The chain uses TRBV11-2 and TRBJ1-1, with a weak D call TRBD1 (5 bases). Per germline, CDR1 SGHAT and CDR2 FQNNGV. V lost 1 base to trimming and J lost 4 bases, with 16 bases between them. The CDR3 runs 16 residues. The CDR3 DNA reads as TGTGCCAGCAGCTTAGGTCGGTACAACGGGGGCACTGAAGCTTTCTTT. Protein: CASSLGRYNGGTEAFF.

This chain's CDR3 is CASSLRQGGLSPLHF. The CDR3 bases are TGTGCCAGCAGTCTGAGACAGGGAGGTCTTTCACCCCTCCACTTT. The chain is built from TRBV2 and TRBJ1-6, with TRBD1 matching 7 bases. Per the germline V gene, CDR1 is SNHLY and CDR2 is FYNNEI. The CDR3 covers 15 residues. The V and J ends lost 5 bases and 9 bases, in that order; junction bases with no gene match: 10.

The chain carries TRBV3-1 (or the pseudogene TRBV3-2) and TRBJ2-5, with TRBD1 matching 7 bases. V lost 0 bases, J lost 1 base, and 8 bases stayed unmatched. The CDR3 has 17 residues. Germline V CDR1 and CDR2: LGHDT, YNNKEL (reference sequence). The CDR3 DNA follows: TGTGCCAGCAGCCAAGAGCAGGGGGTGAGGGGCCAAGAGACCCAGTACTTC. It yields the protein CASSQEQGVRGQETQYF.